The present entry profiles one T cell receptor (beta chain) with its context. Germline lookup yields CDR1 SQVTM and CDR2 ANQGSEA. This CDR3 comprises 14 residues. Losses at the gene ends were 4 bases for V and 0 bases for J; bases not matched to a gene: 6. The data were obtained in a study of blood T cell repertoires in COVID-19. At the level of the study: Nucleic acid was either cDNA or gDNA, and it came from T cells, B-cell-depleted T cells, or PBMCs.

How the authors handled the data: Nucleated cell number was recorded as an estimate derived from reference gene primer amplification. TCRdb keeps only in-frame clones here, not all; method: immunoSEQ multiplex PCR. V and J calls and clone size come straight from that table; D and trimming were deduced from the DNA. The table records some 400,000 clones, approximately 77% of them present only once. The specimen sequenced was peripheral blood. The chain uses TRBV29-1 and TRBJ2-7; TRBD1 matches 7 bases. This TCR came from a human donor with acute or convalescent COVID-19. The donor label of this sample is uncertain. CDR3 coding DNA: TGCAGCGTTGTTAGGGGGCCCCCCTCCTACGAGCAGTACTTC. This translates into CSVVRGPPSYEQYF.